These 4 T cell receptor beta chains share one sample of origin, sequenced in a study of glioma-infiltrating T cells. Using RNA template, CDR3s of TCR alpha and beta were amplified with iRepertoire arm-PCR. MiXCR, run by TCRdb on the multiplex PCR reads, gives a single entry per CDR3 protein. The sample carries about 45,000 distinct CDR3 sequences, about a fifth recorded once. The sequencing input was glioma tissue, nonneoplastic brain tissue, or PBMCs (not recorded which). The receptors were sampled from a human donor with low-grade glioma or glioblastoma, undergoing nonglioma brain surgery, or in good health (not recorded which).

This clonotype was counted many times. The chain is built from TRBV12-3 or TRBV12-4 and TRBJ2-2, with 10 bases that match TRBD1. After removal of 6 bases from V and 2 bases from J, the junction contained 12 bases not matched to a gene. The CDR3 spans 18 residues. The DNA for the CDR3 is TGTGCCAGCAGCCCGACCGGGACAGGGGCGATAAACACCGGGGAGCTGTTTTTT. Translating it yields CASSPTGTGAINTGELFF.

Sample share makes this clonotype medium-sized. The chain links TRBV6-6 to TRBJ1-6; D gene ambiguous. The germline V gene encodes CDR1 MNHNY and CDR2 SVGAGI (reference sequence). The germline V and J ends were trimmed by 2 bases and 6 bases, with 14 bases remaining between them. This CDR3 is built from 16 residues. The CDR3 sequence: CASSYTWTMGNSPLHF. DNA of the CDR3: TGTGCCAGCAGTTACACGTGGACGATGGGTAATTCACCCCTCCACTTT.

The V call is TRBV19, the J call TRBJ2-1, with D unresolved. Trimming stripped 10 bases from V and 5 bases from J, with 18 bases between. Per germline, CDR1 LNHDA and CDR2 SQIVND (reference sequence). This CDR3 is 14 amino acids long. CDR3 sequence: CATIAPYDNNEQFF. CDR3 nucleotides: TGTGCCACCATAGCCCCCTACGACAACAATGAGCAGTTCTTC.

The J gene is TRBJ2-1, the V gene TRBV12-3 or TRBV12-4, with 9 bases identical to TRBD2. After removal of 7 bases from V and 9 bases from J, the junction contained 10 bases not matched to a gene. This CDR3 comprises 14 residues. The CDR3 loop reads CASTQTSGGTEQFF. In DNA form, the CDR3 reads TGTGCCAGCACCCAGACTAGCGGCGGCACTGAGCAGTTCTTC.